This T cell receptor beta chain is from a study of cytomegalovirus exposure and HLA in healthy donors. The study ran its PCR with 60 Vbeta and 13 Jbeta primers. Some clones are missing from TCRdb's copy, which holds only in-frame ones; the method was immunoSEQ multiplex PCR. In the table there are 100,000 to 150,000 clones, roughly 79% of which are singletons. The germline gives CDR1 SGHNT, CDR2 YENEEA. Trimming took 5 bases from V and 0 from J, leaving 11 bases between them. The CDR3 length is 15 residues. This clone was observed a few times. The specimen was PBMCs. This rearrangement joins TRBV11-3 to TRBJ2-1; D unresolved. This clonotype originated in a boy between 2 and 10 years old in good health and CMV-seronegative. This CDR3 is CASSRGDFSYNEQFF. The CDR3, as DNA: TGTGCCAGCAGCCGCGGAGATTTCTCCTACAATGAGCAGTTCTTC. The full variable domain, completed using reference TRBV11-3 and TRBJ2-1, is EAGVVQSPRYKIIEKKQPVAFWCNPISGHNTLYWYLQNLGQGPELLIRYENEEAVDDSQLPKDRFSAERLKGVDSTLKIQPAELGDSAVYLCASSRGDFSYNEQFFGPGTRLTVL.